Listed below are T cell receptor beta chains from one sample, sequenced in a study of T cells in Graves' hyperthyroidism and ophthalmopathy. TCRdb re-derived calls from the multiplex PCR reads in MiXCR, one entry per CDR3 protein. The repertoire holds a few hundred thousand distinct CDR3 sequences, with around 46% as singletons. The specimen was peripheral blood or thyroid tissue (not recorded which). The receptors stem from an adult woman with Graves' disease, either hyperthyroidism or ophthalmopathy (not recorded which). Both conserved end residues are part of each CDR3. A D gene is named only where the DNA matches it firmly. Some rows mark clone size as missing; the rest say once, few, many or name a class of expanded clone.

TRBV29-1	TRBJ1-2	NA	TRBD1	TGCAGCGCTAGGGACAGGCAGTATGGCTACACCTTC	CSARDRQYGYTF
TRBV12-3/TRBV12-4	TRBJ1-5	many	NA	TGTGCCAGCAGTTTAGGGGAGAATCAGCCCCAGCATTTT	CASSLGENQPQHF
TRBV20-1	TRBJ1-1	many	NA	TGCAGTGCTAGAGATTGGGCATATATGCAGAACACTGAAGCTTTCTTT	CSARDWAYMQNTEAFF
TRBV29-1	TRBJ2-5	NA	NA	TGCAGCGTTGAAGCGGCGGGTCGAAAAGAGACCCAGTACTTC	CSVEAAGRKETQYF
TRBV14	TRBJ1-1	many	NA	TGTGCCAGCAGCTCCCGGGGCATCCGGTACACTGAAGCTTTCTTT	CASSSRGIRYTEAFF
TRBV2	TRBJ2-5	NA	TRBD2	TGTGCCAGCAGTGAAGCAAACAGCGGGAGGACGCGGGAGCAGTACTTC	CASSEANSGRTREQYF
TRBV2	TRBJ1-2	few	NA	TGTGCCAGCAGCGGGGGAGGCTACACCTTC	CASSGGGYTF
TRBV19	TRBJ1-1	few	NA	TGTGCCAGTAGTTTGGGCAGGGTTGGCACTGAAGCTTTCTTT	CASSLGRVGTEAFF
TRBV20-1	TRBJ2-5	many	NA	TGCACCCCACGGGCACCCGGACAGGAGACCCAGTACTTC	CTPRAPGQETQYF
TRBV28	TRBJ2-5	many	NA	TGTGCCAGCAGTCCCAACCCGGGGGTGGAGACCCAGTACTTC	CASSPNPGVETQYF
TRBV20-1	TRBJ2-2	many	TRBD2	TGCAGTGCTACCCTAGCGGGAGGGGTCGGGGAGCTGTTTTTT	CSATLAGGVGELFF
TRBV10-3	TRBJ1-1	few	NA	TGTGCCAGCTCGAGCCCGGGCACTGAAGCTTTCTTT	CASSSPGTEAFF
TRBV29-1	TRBJ1-2	NA	NA	TGCAGCGTTGAAGGGGGCGGAGATGGCTACACCTTC	CSVEGGGDGYTF
TRBV24-1	TRBJ2-7	NA	TRBD1	TGTGCCACCAGTGATCCGACAGGGTCGATAGGATACGAGCAGTACTTC	CATSDPTGSIGYEQYF
TRBV12-5	TRBJ2-7	few	TRBD2	TGTGCTAGTGGTTTGGTTTACGGGAGGGCGCTTTACGAGCAGTACTTC	CASGLVYGRALYEQYF
TRBV9	TRBJ2-1	few	NA	TGTGCCAGCAGCCCCCGAGGGGGGACGGCTCCCCATGAGCAGTTCTTC	CASSPRGGTAPHEQFF
TRBV29-1	TRBJ1-3	NA	TRBD1	TGCAGCGTCTCTCTACGGACAGGGGGCAAGTCTGGAAACACCATATATTTT	CSVSLRTGGKSGNTIYF
TRBV20-1	TRBJ2-5	many	TRBD2	TGCAGTGCTATCCCACTAGCGGGAGATAGCGAGACCCAGTACTTC	CSAIPLAGDSETQYF